This T cell receptor (beta chain) originates from a study of memory CD4+ T cells and cytomegalovirus serostatus. V lost 1 base and J lost 2, with 12 bases in between. CDR1 and CDR2 (germline): SGHNT, YENEEA. The length of the CDR3 is 17 residues. Some clones are missing from TCRdb's copy, which holds only in-frame ones; the method was immunoSEQ multiplex PCR. The sample has around 76,000 clones, roughly 78% seen once. The sort gate was single viable CD3+CD4+CD8-CD45RO+ cells for memory CD4+ T cells. This receptor was taken from an adult in good health and CMV-seropositive. The specimen sequenced was memory CD4+ T cells from blood. The V and J genes are TRBV11-3 and TRBJ2-6, with D perhaps given as TRBD1 or TRBD2 (5 bases each). CDR3 sequence reads: CASSLGGGGTGANVLTF. In DNA form, the CDR3 reads TGTGCCAGCAGCTTAGGGGGCGGAGGAACTGGGGCCAACGTCCTGACTTTC.